This T cell receptor beta chain was obtained from a study of blood T cell repertoires in COVID-19 (dated by TCRdb to about 2020). With respect to the entire study: Collaborator samples came from the United States, Italy and Spain and covered acute and convalescent phases of COVID-19. The prospective study material was composed of cDNA or gDNA derived from T cells, B-cell-depleted T cells, or PBMCs. Subjects who had been exposed to COVID-19, were actively infected with it, or had recovered from it provided the deeply sampled blood TCRbeta repertoires that made up the dataset. The repertoires were released in a freely available public database meant as a resource for research on the immune response to SARS-CoV-2. A de-identified subject ID, COVID-19 status, age in years and sex were almost always included in the sample metadata. The samples were drawn from the first 160 participants of the ongoing ImmuneRACE study and from some 1,300 subjects provided by 6 global collaborators. HLA class I and class II types, where available, came from metadata supplied by the sample provider rather than from assay-based typing.

TCRbeta CDR3 regions were amplified from genomic DNA by means of the immunoSEQ Assay, a bias-controlled multiplex PCR. The authors' analysis ran thus. Within the assay, amplification of reference gene primers was used to estimate how many nucleated cells each sample contained. Sequence reads were collapsed and filtered to measure the absolute abundance of every unique TCRbeta CDR3 rearrangement. For each sample, productive Simpson clonality was calculated as the square root of Simpson's diversity index over productive rearrangements. TCRdb took over this immuneACCESS table, retaining in-frame rearrangements with V and J assigned. Such tables are incomplete; in checked studies, under half of the missing clones stem from an unresolved V gene, and the remainder is unexplained. V and J calls plus clone size are reproduced from that table; the DNA served to infer D and trimming. The sample table contains about 180,000 clones; only one count was recorded for under 90% of them. In total, the top ten clones hold 15% to 20% of the sample.

Participants in the prospective study were enrolled through a virtual design, were aged about 18 to 100 years, and lived in about two dozen United States geographic areas. In the prospective study, cohorts were assigned on the basis of participant-reported clinical history obtained from a screening survey and a study questionnaire. Recovered participants in ImmuneRACE Cohort 3 were defined by two consecutive negative NP/OP PCR tests, clearance by a healthcare professional, or resolution of symptoms. Each participant in the prospective study had whole blood, serum and a nasopharyngeal or oropharyngeal swab collected by mobile phlebotomists. Prospective study participants could optionally give additional blood draws and questionnaires over an approximately 2-month period. Blood samples from the prospective study were shipped frozen or at room temperature prior to DNA extraction. The paper's findings and limits, for the study overall: The quantity of clinical and demographic metadata differed by source and by participant and was supplied without curation.

Of note for this clone: This clone's antigen is unknown. No qualities accompany the bases; no much larger clone lies one base away.

The CDR1 and CDR2 encoded by the germline V gene are MGHDK and SYGVNS. V is reduced by 4 bases and J by 6 bases, leaving a spacing of 13 bases between them. The CDR3, from cysteine to phenylalanine, totals 15 residues. Left in the record is the CDR3 DNA by itself, 45 bases read in frame from the first base. Sequenced material: PBMCs or T cells enriched from blood (not recorded which). The sequence was obtained from a man between 60 and 75 years old who had recovered from COVID-19. Recombination linked TRBV25-1 to TRBJ1-6; the D gene remains uncertain. The CDR3 in this case is CASSARAIGNSPLHF. In nucleotides, the sequence is TGTGCCAGCAGTGCCCGAGCCATTGGTAATTCACCCCTCCACTTT.